The clone carrying this TCR beta chain was seen only a few times. Its antigen is still unknown. TCRdb used MiXCR to reprocess the PCR reads, holding one entry per CDR3 protein. The sample lists tens of thousands of distinct CDR3 sequences, roughly 50% occurring once. Deletions cut 1 base from V and 6 bases from J, with 13 bases between. The germline CDR1 and CDR2 sequences are LNHNV and YYDKDF (reference sequence). CDR3 length: 15 amino acids. Time point defined: late sampling 161 to 241 days after vaccination in a few convalescent patients. The data were taken from a study of vaccination and CD4 T cells after COVID-19. Study outcomes and limitations: Spike mono-reactivity was evident in 304 of the 307 vaccine-specific clones derived from convalescent patients.

Material: CD4+ T cells from blood, obtained about 7 months after SARS-CoV-2 vaccination. V usage is TRBV15 and J usage is TRBJ1-5, with a weak D call TRBD1 (6 bases). This TCR was recovered from a human donor who had recovered from COVID-19. CDR3 amino acids: CATSRARQAGQPQHF. The CDR3 DNA reads TGTGCCACCAGCAGAGCCCGACAGGCCGGTCAGCCCCAGCATTTT.